This T cell receptor beta chain emerged from a study of T cell repertoires in cytomegalovirus infection. Study results and caveats: Within the response measured ex vivo, HLA-C-restricted CMV-specific TCR beta clonotypes were dominant.

This CDR3 is built from 15 residues. Germline CDR1 MNHEY, CDR2 SVGAGI. V lost 4 bases and J lost 2; bases outside the gene matches: 5. As for this clonotype: As yet, its antigen is unknown.

TCRdb processed the reads anew with MiXCR; each CDR3 protein has one entry. Of approximately 990,000 distinct CDR3 sequences in the sample, 25% to 40% were seen once. The TCR sequence derives from a human donor in good health (CMV status not recorded). Some clones in this sample may be carry-over from other donors' samples. Material: cultured CD8+ T cells from PBMCs, obtained from culture after CMV antigen stimulation. The chain has TRBV6-5 and TRBJ2-7; TRBD2 matches 10 bases. The CDR3 here is CASSSLAGAPYEQYF. The CDR3 DNA reads as TGTGCCAGCAGTTCCCTAGCGGGGGCCCCCTACGAGCAGTACTTC.